The present entry profiles one T cell receptor beta chain with its context. Its antigen is still unknown. iRepertoire HTBI primers and Arm-PCR of CDR3 regions built TCR beta libraries. TCRdb re-analysed the multiplex PCR reads in MiXCR, keeping a single row per CDR3 protein. Among approximately 480,000 distinct CDR3 sequences listed, roughly 15% were seen once. The CDR3 is 15 residues long. The J segment lost 14 bases and the V segment lost 1 base, leaving 14 bases of the junction unmatched. From germline, CDR1 is MNHEY and CDR2 SMNVEV (reference sequence). This record belongs to a study of regulatory T cells in long-lasting Graves disease. Study-wide points: TCR diversity was lower in persistent Graves' patients than in newly diagnosed ones. Shared public clonotypes totalled 2,741 in persistent patients, compared with some 920 in new patients.

The time point here: newly diagnosed GD, antithyroid drugs for less than 3 months. RNA extracted from PBMCs served as the sequencing template. By American Thyroid Association guidelines, Graves' disease was diagnosed in the cohort. These data are also associated with another study on T cells in Graves' hyperthyroidism and ophthalmopathy.

Sample: peripheral blood mononuclear cells (PBMCs), taken at new diagnosis, from a patient treated with antithyroid drugs. This clonotype was sampled from a man in his forties or fifties with Graves disease. V gene TRBV27 combines with J gene TRBJ2-1, with 7 bases fitting TRBD2. CDR3 residues: CASSLFLADDNGEFF. The CDR3, as DNA: TGTGCCAGCAGTTTATTCCTAGCGGATGACAATGGGGAGTTCTTC.